The clone carrying this TCR beta chain has just one count. This record belongs to a study of T cell responses to AZD1222 COVID-19 vaccine. Trimming cost V 2 bases and J 0 bases; bases outside gene matches: 0. This CDR3 region has 15 residues. CDR1 and CDR2 (germline): MNHEY, SMNVEV (reference sequence). The protocol was immunoSEQ multiplex PCR, while the TCRdb copy is restricted to in-frame clones and leaves out a portion. The sample has 100,000 to 150,000 clones, about 89% seen once; the top ten hold less than 11%. The sequenced sample was peripheral blood, obtained on day 0 of AZD1222 vaccination. The chain uses TRBV27 and TRBJ2-1; the match to TRBD2 covers 8 bases. The sequence was collected from an adult in good health. CDR3 sequence reads: CASSLSGSSYNEQFF. DNA for the CDR3: TGTGCCAGCAGTTTAAGCGGGAGCTCCTACAATGAGCAGTTCTTC.